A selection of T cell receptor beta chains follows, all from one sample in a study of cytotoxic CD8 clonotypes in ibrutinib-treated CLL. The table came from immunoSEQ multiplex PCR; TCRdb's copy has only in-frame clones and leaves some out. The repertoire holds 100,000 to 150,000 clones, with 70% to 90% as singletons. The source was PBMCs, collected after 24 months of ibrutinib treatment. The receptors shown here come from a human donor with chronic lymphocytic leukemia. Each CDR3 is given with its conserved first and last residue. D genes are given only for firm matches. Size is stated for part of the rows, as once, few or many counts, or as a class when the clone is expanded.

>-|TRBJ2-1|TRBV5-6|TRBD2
CASSIRGGSYNEQFF
TGTGCCAGCAGCATCCGGGGGGGCTCCTACAATGAGCAGTTCTTC
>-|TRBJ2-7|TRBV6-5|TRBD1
CASREPGQGYYEQYF
TGTGCCAGCAGAGAGCCGGGACAGGGGTACTACGAGCAGTACTTC
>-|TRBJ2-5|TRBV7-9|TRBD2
CASSFRTSGSGETQYF
TGTGCCAGCAGCTTTAGGACTAGCGGCTCGGGGGAGACCCAGTACTTC
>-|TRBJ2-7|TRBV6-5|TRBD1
CASSTDRVRYEQYF
TGTGCCAGCAGTACTGACAGGGTAAGATACGAGCAGTACTTC
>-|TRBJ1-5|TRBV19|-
CASTGQPNQPQHF
TGTGCCAGTACTGGACAGCCTAATCAGCCCCAGCATTTT
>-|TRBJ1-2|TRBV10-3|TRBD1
CAIRTGDYGYTF
TGTGCCATACGGACAGGGGACTATGGCTACACCTTC
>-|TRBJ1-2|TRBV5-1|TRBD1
CASSPAPSGGGYTF
TGCGCCAGCAGCCCGGCCCCATCAGGGGGTGGCTACACCTTC
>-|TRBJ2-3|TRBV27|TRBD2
CASRPGLVKDTQYF
TGTGCCAGCAGACCGGGACTAGTGAAAGATACGCAGTATTTT
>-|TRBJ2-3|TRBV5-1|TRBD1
CASRGTGTRTDTQYF
TGCGCCAGCAGGGGGACAGGAACCCGCACAGATACGCAGTATTTT
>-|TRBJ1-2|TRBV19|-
CASSPGFLSYYGYTF
TGTGCCAGTAGCCCGGGGTTCCTCTCCTACTATGGCTACACCTTC
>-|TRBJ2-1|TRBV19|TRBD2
CASSIGRGLAGGPRNEQFF
TGTGCCAGTAGTATAGGCCGAGGACTAGCGGGGGGGCCCCGCAATGAGCAGTTCTTC
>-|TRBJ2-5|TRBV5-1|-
CASSLRANQETQYF
TGCGCCAGCAGCTTGAGGGCTAACCAAGAGACCCAGTACTTC
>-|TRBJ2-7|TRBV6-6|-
CASSYTSYEQYF
TGTGCCAGCAGTTACACATCTTACGAGCAGTACTTC
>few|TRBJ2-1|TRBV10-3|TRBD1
CAISDRQGVITSYNEQFF
TGTGCCATCAGTGACCGACAGGGGGTTATTACCTCCTACAATGAGCAGTTCTTC
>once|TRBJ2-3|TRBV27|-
CASKSLPDTQYF
TGTGCCAGCAAAAGTCTCCCAGATACGCAGTATTTT
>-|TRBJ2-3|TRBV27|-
CASSYRDWSTDTQYF
TGTGCCAGCAGTTATCGCGATTGGAGCACAGATACGCAGTATTTT
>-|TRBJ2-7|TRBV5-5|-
CASSSTRGTYAYEQYF
TGTGCCAGCAGCTCCACACGGGGGACGTATGCCTACGAGCAGTACTTC
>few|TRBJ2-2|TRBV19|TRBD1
CASSGQGYTGELFF
TGTGCCAGTAGCGGACAGGGATACACCGGGGAGCTGTTTTTT
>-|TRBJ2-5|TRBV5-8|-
CASSLNAGVETQYF
TGTGCCAGCAGCCTGAACGCAGGGGTCGAGACCCAGTACTTC
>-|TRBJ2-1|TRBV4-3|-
CASSQARSSYNEQFF
TGCGCCAGCAGCCAAGCGCGTAGCTCCTACAATGAGCAGTTCTTC
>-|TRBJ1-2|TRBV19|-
CASSIEKRYGYTF
TGTGCCAGTAGTATAGAAAAGAGGTACGGCTACACCTTC
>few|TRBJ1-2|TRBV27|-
CASSRREMSTGYTF
TGTGCCAGCAGCCGCAGGGAGATGTCTACTGGCTACACCTTC
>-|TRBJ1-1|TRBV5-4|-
CASTLRRENTEAFF
TGTGCCAGCACCCTCCGACGGGAGAACACTGAAGCTTTCTTT
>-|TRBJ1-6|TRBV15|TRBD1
CATSTGTGKSSPLHF
TGTGCCACCAGCACCGGGACAGGGAAGTCTTCACCCCTCCACTTT
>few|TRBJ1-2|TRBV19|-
CASSMPGPNYGYTF
TGTGCCAGTAGTATGCCGGGCCCTAACTATGGCTACACCTTC
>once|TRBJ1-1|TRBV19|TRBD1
CASSMGGTGGFDTEAFF
TGTGCCAGTAGTATGGGAGGGACAGGGGGGTTCGACACTGAAGCTTTCTTT
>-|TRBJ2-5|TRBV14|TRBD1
CASSQGGTAFQYF
TGTGCCAGCAGCCAAGGGGGGACAGCTTTCCAGTACTTC
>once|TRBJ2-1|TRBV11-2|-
CASTRQAPTSYNEQFF
TGTGCCAGCACTAGACAGGCTCCCACCTCCTACAATGAGCAGTTCTTC
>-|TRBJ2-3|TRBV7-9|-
CASLRQTSTDTQYF
TGTGCCAGCTTAAGACAGACTAGCACAGATACGCAGTATTTT
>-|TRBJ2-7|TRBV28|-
CASSSPSGSYEQYF
TGTGCCAGCAGTTCCCCCTCCGGGTCCTACGAGCAGTACTTC
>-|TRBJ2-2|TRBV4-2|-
CASSPSIGRELFF
TGTGCCAGCAGCCCCTCCATAGGGAGGGAGCTGTTTTTT
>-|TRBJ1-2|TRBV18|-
CASSPEGLVFYGYTF
TGTGCCAGCTCACCAGAGGGCTTAGTTTTCTATGGCTACACCTTC
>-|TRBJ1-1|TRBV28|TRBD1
CASSRTGDRTEAFF
TGTGCCAGCAGCCGGACAGGAGACCGGACTGAAGCTTTCTTT
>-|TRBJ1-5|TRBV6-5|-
CASSSTGTNQPQHF
TGTGCCAGCAGTTCTACAGGGACCAATCAGCCCCAGCATTTT
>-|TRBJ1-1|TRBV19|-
CASSIPSMNTEAFF
TGTGCCAGTAGTATCCCCTCTATGAACACTGAAGCTTTCTTT
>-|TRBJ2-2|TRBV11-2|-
CASSLRLVGSSGTGELFF
TGTGCCAGCAGCTTACGCCTAGTAGGGTCAAGCGGGACCGGGGAGCTGTTTTTT